The T cell receptor (beta chain) under discussion was sequenced for a study of technical replicates of blood from several donors. Trimming removed 1 base from V and 7 bases from J; junction bases left unmatched: 4. The CDR3 is 14 residues long. Germline V gives CDR1 PRHDT, CDR2 FYEKMQ (reference sequence). The data were produced by immunoSEQ multiplex PCR, yet TCRdb's version contains in-frame clones alone and is incomplete. This sample has about 74,000 clones, with 90% to 96% found just once. This clone was detected once. V gene TRBV13 combines with J gene TRBJ1-5; 7 positions agree with TRBD1. The origin of this receptor is a human donor in good health. Input material: T cells isolated from PBMCs. CDR3 DNA: TGTGCCAGCAGCTTAGTAGGGGGCGGACAGCCCCAGCATTTT. Translating gives CASSLVGGGQPQHF.